This TCR beta chain was observed in a study of blood T cell repertoires in COVID-19. Germline lookup yields CDR1 SGDLS and CDR2 YYNGEE. CDR3 length: 14 residues. Trimming took 3 bases from V and 5 from J; bases not matched to a gene: 6. Measured with immunoSEQ multiplex PCR; TCRdb has only the in-frame clones, and not every one. The sample lists roughly 250,000 clones, roughly 84% occurring once. The chain recombines TRBV9 with TRBJ1-2, with TRBD1 matching over 8 bases. The specimen was peripheral blood. This clonotype originated in a woman aged 40 to 55 who had recovered from COVID-19. Here the CDR3 reads CASSGTGLLYGYTF. CDR3 nucleotides: TGTGCCAGCAGCGGGACAGGGCTGTTGTATGGCTACACCTTC.